Described below is a single T cell receptor (beta chain) sequence and its context. What it binds is unknown. The germline V gene has CDR1 MNHEY and CDR2 SVGAGI. CDR3 size: 13 residues. The V and J ends lost 6 bases and 3 bases respectively, with 10 bases between them. The data originate from a study of cytomegalovirus exposure and HLA in healthy donors. A multiplex PCR was run with 60 Vbeta primers and 13 Jbeta primers. The method was immunoSEQ multiplex PCR; TCRdb's version includes in-frame clones alone and lacks a portion of them. Seen here are 150,000 to 200,000 clones, approximately 71% observed once, and the top ten hold more than 1.3%. Broader study findings: A later analysis showed HLA-associated TCR beta chains outstripping equally common others in clonal expansion. High specificity and sensitivity for cytomegalovirus status were reported for the classifier. Confirmation in vitro established that three CMV-associated chains were specific for CMV antigens. Sequencing probably produced one cluster of sequence variants that were highly shared.

The sequence came from a girl aged 5-17 years in good health and CMV-seronegative. Sequencing input: PBMCs. The chain joins TRBV6-5 to TRBJ2-3, with D perhaps matching TRBD2 (6 bases). Here the CDR3 DNA reads TGTGCCAGCAGGTTGGGGGGAACAGATACGCAGTATTTT. This codes for CASRLGGTDTQYF.